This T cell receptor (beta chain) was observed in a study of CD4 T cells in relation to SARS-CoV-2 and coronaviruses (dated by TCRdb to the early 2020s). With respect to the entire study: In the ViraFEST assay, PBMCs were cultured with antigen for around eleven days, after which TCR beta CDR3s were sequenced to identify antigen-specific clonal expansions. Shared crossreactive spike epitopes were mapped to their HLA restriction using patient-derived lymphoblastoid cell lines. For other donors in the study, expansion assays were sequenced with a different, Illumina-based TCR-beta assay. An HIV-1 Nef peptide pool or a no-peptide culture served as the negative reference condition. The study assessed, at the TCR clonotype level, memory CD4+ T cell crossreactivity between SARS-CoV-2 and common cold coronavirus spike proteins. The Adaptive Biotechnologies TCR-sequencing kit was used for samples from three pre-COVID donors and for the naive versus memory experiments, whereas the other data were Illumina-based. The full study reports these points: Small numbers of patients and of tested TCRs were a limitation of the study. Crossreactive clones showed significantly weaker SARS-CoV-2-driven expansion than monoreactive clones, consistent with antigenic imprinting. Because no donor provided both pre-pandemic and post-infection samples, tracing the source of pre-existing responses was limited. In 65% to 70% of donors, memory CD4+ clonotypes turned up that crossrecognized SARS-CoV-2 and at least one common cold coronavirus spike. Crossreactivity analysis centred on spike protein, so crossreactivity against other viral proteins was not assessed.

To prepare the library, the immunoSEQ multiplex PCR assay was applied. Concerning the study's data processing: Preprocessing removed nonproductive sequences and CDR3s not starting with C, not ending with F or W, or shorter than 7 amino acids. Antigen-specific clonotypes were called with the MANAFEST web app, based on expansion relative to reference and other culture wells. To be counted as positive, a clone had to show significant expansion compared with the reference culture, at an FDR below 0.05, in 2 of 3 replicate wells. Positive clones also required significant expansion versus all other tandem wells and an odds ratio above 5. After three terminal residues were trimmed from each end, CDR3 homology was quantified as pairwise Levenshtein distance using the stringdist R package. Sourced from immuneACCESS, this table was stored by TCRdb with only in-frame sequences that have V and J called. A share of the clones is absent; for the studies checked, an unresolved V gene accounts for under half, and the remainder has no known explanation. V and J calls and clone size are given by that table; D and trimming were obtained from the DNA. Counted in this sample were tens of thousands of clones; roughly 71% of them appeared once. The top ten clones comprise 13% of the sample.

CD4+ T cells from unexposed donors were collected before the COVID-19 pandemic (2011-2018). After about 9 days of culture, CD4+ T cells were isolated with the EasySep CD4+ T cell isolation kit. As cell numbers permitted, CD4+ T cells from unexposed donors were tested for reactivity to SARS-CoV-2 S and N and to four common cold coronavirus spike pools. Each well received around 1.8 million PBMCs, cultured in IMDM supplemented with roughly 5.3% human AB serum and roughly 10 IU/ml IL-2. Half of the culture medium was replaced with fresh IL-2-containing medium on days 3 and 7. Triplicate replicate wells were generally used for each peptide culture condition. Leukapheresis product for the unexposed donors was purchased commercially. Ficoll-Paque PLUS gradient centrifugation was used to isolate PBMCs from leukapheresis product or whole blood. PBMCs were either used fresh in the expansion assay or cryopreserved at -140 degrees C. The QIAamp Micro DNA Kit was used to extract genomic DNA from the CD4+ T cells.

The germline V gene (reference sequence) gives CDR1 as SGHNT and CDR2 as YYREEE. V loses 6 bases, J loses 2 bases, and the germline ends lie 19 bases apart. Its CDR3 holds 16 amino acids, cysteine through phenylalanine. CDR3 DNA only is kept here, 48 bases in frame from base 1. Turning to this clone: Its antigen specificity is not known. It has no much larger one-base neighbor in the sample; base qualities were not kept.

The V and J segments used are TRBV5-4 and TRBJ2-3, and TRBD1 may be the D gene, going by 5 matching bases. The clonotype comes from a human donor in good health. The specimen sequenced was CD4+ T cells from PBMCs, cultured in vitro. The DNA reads TGTGCCAGCACCATTCATGGGGCAGGGTCCACAGATACGCAGTATTTT. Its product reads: CASTIHGAGSTDTQYF. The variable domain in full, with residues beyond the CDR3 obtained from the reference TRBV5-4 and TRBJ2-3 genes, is ETGVTQSPTHLIKTRGQQVTLRCSSQSGHNTVSWYQQALGQGPQFIFQYYREEENGRGNFPPRFSGLQFPNYSSELNVNALELDDSALYLCASTIHGAGSTDTQYFGPGTRLTVL.